This T cell receptor (beta chain) was retrieved from a study of blood T cells in healthy people across ages. This clonotype was counted a few times. The antigen remains undetermined. It was with a sample-barcoded 5' primer and a J-beta primer mix that a second PCR of roughly 6 to 11 cycles was run. TCRdb redid the calling of the 5' RACE reads with MiXCR, one entry per CDR3 protein. The data show 550,000 to 800,000 distinct CDR3 sequences, about a third seen once. Germline CDR1 and CDR2: SGHTA and FQGNSA. The CDR3 is made up of 15 amino acids. Trimming took off 5 bases at V and 4 bases at J, with 15 bases between the two ends. Broader study findings: Naive CD4+ cells and diversity were both higher in long-lived donors than in aged donors.

Input material: blood. The TCR was taken from a woman aged 80 or older in good health. The chain couples TRBV7-2 to TRBJ2-1, with a possible D match to TRBD1 (5 bases). The CDR3 nucleotides read TGTGCCAGCAGCCTGCAGGGAATCCCTTACAATGAGCAGTTCTTC. Amino acids: CASSLQGIPYNEQFF.